This T cell receptor beta chain was sequenced in a study of immune evolution from preneoplasia to lung adenocarcinoma. Study observations and caveats: Normal lung had highest clonality; later lesions appeared denser, more diverse. Top clone share appeared to fall from AAH through AIS, MIA, adenocarcinoma.

On this clone itself: Its antigen is not known.

Sequencing used immunoSEQ multiplex PCR; TCRdb keeps in-frame clones, though not all of them. The repertoire holds roughly 11,000 clones, with 86% as singletons. J lost 1 base, V lost 5 bases, and 3 bases had no gene match. Germline V gene data show CDR1 as SGHRS and CDR2 as YFSETQ. This CDR3 region has 13 residues. H&E slides confirmed each diagnosis, reviewed by two pathologists independently. Macro-dissection enriched premalignant or tumor cells before nucleic acid extraction. This receptor was obtained from a person aged 65 to 79 with invasive lung adenocarcinoma. The J gene is TRBJ2-7, the V gene TRBV5-1; 7 positions match TRBD1. Input material: FFPE invasive lung adenocarcinoma tissue. CDR3 protein: CASRSTGSYEQYF. CDR3 bases: TGCGCCAGCAGATCGACAGGGTCCTACGAGCAGTACTTC.